Listed below are T cell receptor beta chains from one sample, sequenced in a study of blood T cell repertoires in COVID-19. Produced via immunoSEQ multiplex PCR; TCRdb's table is partial and in-frame only. The sample has around 95,000 clones, roughly 92% seen once; the top ten hold around 2.1%. The sequencing sample was made of peripheral blood. These receptors were taken from a man aged 50 to 59 with active COVID-19. Both conserved end residues are part of each CDR3. D genes are given only for firm matches. Only part of the rows carry a size: once, few, many, or a class if the clone is expanded.

clone_size	d_call	v_call	j_call	cdr3_nt	cdr3_aa
-	TRBD2	TRBV27	TRBJ2-1	TGTGCCAGCAGTTCGGGACTAGCGGTTAATGAGCAGTTCTTC	CASSSGLAVNEQFF
-	-	TRBV11-2	TRBJ1-2	TGTGCCAGCAGCTTAGATCCAGGCCCTTATGGCTACACCTTC	CASSLDPGPYGYTF
-	TRBD1	TRBV18	TRBJ2-2	TGTGCCAGCTCACGCCGACAGGGGGCGGAAACCGGGGAGCTGTTTTTT	CASSRRQGAETGELFF
-	TRBD2	TRBV24-1	TRBJ2-3	TGTGCCACCAGTGATTCCCGACTAGCGAGCACAGATACGCAGTATTTT	CATSDSRLASTDTQYF
once	-	TRBV7-2	TRBJ2-1	TGTGCCAGCAGCCCAAGGGGGGGCCTAAGTGAGCAGTTCTTC	CASSPRGGLSEQFF
once	TRBD1	TRBV27	TRBJ1-1	TGTGCCAGCAGACGGACAGGGAGTATGAACACTGAAGCTTTCTTT	CASRRTGSMNTEAFF
-	TRBD1	TRBV18	TRBJ2-1	TGTGCCAGCTCATTCAGGACAGGTTCCTACAATGAGCAGTTCTTC	CASSFRTGSYNEQFF
-	-	TRBV4-1	TRBJ2-7	TGCGCCAGCAGCCAAGATCGGGCCTACGAGCAGTACTTC	CASSQDRAYEQYF
-	TRBD1	TRBV13	TRBJ1-1	TGTGCCAGCAGCTCCGGACAGGGATTAGCTGAAGCTTTCTTT	CASSSGQGLAEAFF
-	-	TRBV4-2	TRBJ2-3	TGTGCCAGCAGCCAAGCCGGGGGCACAGATACGCAGTATTTT	CASSQAGGTDTQYF
-	TRBD1	TRBV6-6	TRBJ2-4	TGTGCCAGCAGTAAAAACCGCGGGACAGGGTTCATTCAGTACTTC	CASSKNRGTGFIQYF
-	-	TRBV18	TRBJ1-1	TGTGCCAGCTCACCTAACACGGGGGACACTGAAGCTTTCTTT	CASSPNTGDTEAFF
-	-	TRBV18	TRBJ1-1	TGTGCCAGCTCCCGCGGGGAGATGAACACTGAAGCTTTCTTT	CASSRGEMNTEAFF
-	-	TRBV12-3/TRBV12-4	TRBJ1-1	TGTGCCAGCATTTGGGGGGGCACTGAAGCTTTCTTT	CASIWGGTEAFF
-	-	TRBV6-6	TRBJ2-7	TGTGCCAGCAGTTACACAGGGTATAACGACGAGCAGTACTTC	CASSYTGYNDEQYF
-	-	TRBV13	TRBJ1-1	TGTGCCAGCAGCTCGACTTTGAGTGTTGAAGCTTTCTTT	CASSSTLSVEAFF
few	-	TRBV7-9	TRBJ2-4	TGTGCCAGCAGCATCCCCCCACCTAGCATTCAGTACTTC	CASSIPPPSIQYF
-	TRBD1	TRBV3-1/TRBV3-2	TRBJ1-1	TGTGCCAGCAGCCAGTCCAGGGGGCGCAAGGCTTTCTTT	CASSQSRGRKAFF
many	TRBD1	TRBV2	TRBJ1-1	TGTGCCAGCAGCGGGGACAGCACTGAAGCTTTCTTT	CASSGDSTEAFF
-	TRBD2	TRBV6-5	TRBJ2-1	TGTGCCAGCCATGGGGGGGTGAGCTCCTACAATGAGCAGTTCTTC	CASHGGVSSYNEQFF
once	TRBD1	TRBV4-2	TRBJ1-6	TGTGCCAGCAGAGAGGGACAGGGTGATTCACCCCTCCACTTT	CASREGQGDSPLHF
-	-	TRBV7-9	TRBJ2-1	TGTGCCAGCAGCTTGTCTACAGGGCGAAGCAATGAGCAGTTCTTC	CASSLSTGRSNEQFF
-	-	TRBV16	TRBJ2-3	TGTGCCAGCAGCCAACGACTAGTTAGCACAGATACGCAGTATTTT	CASSQRLVSTDTQYF
once	-	TRBV7-2	TRBJ2-3	TGTGCCAGCAGCTCCCGAGGGAGGACTTTTTCCACAGATACGCAGTATTTT	CASSSRGRTFSTDTQYF
once	-	TRBV5-1	TRBJ1-1	TGCGCCAGCAGCTTGGACACCACGAACACTGAAGCTTTCTTT	CASSLDTTNTEAFF
few	TRBD1	TRBV5-1	TRBJ2-5	TGCGCCAGCAGCCACGGGACAGGGGATCAAGAGACCCAGTACTTC	CASSHGTGDQETQYF
-	-	TRBV5-1	TRBJ1-1	TGCGCCAGCAGTTTTAATGTAGGGGCCCAAGTTGAAGCTTTCTTT	CASSFNVGAQVEAFF